This T cell receptor (beta chain) came from a study of CD8 T cells in Susac syndrome. Per the germline V gene, CDR1 is SGHTA and CDR2 is FQGNSA. The CDR3 has 13 amino acids. V dropped 5 bases and J dropped 4 bases, with 12 bases sitting between them. Random hexamers primed reverse transcription of about 0.45 to 1 ug RNA. By means of immunoSEQ multiplex PCR, TCR beta CDR3 spanning 54 Vbeta and 13 Jbeta underwent amplification. TCRdb re-called the immunoSEQ multiplex PCR reads through MiXCR, storing one row per CDR3 protein. The sample yields 400,000 or so distinct CDR3 sequences, around 85% seen once. The authors negatively isolated CD8+ and CD4+ T cells and FACS-enriched TEMRA cells.

The chain employs TRBV7-2 and TRBJ2-7; D possibly matches TRBD1 or TRBD2 (5 bases each). Sequencing was performed on CD8+ T cells from PBMCs. The receptor comes from a human donor with multiple sclerosis. CDR3 coding DNA: TGTGCCAGCAGCCCCCAGCGGACATACGAGCAGTACTTC. Translated: CASSPQRTYEQYF.